This T cell receptor beta chain was sequenced during a study of early stage breast cancer tumors. Study-level background: Around 10-fold was the mean read coverage per sample.

Blood replicates held 0.5 ug DNA, tumor or normal breast around 1.5 ug, two each. Sequencing was performed with immunoSEQ multiplex PCR; in TCRdb, only in-frame clones are kept and a portion is missing. The top ten clones hold 25% of a sample with roughly 5,400 clones, roughly 64% of them seen once. Worth noting for this clone: Its antigen is as yet unknown.

Germline V gene lookup returns CDR1 SEHNR and CDR2 FQNEAQ (reference sequence). This CDR3 contains 16 residues. Trimming cost V 4 bases and J 5 bases; bases outside gene matches: 11. Findings and caveats of the study: Commonly generated sequences made up most enriched TCRB sequences shared between patients. Unsorted bulk genomic DNA sequencing lacked pairing and functional marker data.

The clonotype comes from a person aged 50-59 years with breast cancer. This chain joins TRBV7-9 and TRBJ1-5, with 7 bases matching TRBD1. Sequenced material: breast tumor tissue. CDR3 bases: TGTGCCAGCAGCTCCGGCCGGACAGGATCGGATCAGCCCCAGCATTTT. Amino acid sequence: CASSSGRTGSDQPQHF.